This TCR beta chain stems from a study of neoadjuvant nivolumab and ipilimumab in lung cancer. Study-level points and caveats: Only two of four nivolumab-treated tumors gained richness and clonality by surgery.

On this clone itself: What it recognizes is unknown.

The protocol was immunoSEQ multiplex PCR, while the TCRdb copy is restricted to in-frame clones and leaves out a portion. The sample has 10,000 to 15,000 clones; more than 90% are singletons. Trimming took off 2 bases at V and 0 bases at J, with 10 bases between the two ends. The germline V gene encodes CDR1 KGHSH and CDR2 LQKENI. The CDR3 runs to 15 residues. This receptor was obtained from an adult with non-small cell lung cancer. The rearrangement links TRBV18 to TRBJ1-1; D is uncertain. The sequenced sample was peripheral blood, obtained after neoadjuvant nivolumab, alone or with ipilimumab, at or shortly before surgery. CDR3 loop: CASSPSPDMNTEAFF. The CDR3, as DNA: TGTGCCAGCTCACCAAGCCCTGACATGAACACTGAAGCTTTCTTT.